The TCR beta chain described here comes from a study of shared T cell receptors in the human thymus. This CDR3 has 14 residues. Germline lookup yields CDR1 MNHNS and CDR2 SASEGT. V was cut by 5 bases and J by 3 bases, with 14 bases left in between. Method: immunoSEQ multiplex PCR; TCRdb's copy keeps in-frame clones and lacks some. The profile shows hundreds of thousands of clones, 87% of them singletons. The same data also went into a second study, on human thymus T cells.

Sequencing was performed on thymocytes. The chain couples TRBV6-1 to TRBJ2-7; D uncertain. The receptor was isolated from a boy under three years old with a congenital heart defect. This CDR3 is CASSIPKLLYEQYF. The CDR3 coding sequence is TGTGCCAGCAGTATCCCTAAGTTGCTCTACGAGCAGTACTTC.